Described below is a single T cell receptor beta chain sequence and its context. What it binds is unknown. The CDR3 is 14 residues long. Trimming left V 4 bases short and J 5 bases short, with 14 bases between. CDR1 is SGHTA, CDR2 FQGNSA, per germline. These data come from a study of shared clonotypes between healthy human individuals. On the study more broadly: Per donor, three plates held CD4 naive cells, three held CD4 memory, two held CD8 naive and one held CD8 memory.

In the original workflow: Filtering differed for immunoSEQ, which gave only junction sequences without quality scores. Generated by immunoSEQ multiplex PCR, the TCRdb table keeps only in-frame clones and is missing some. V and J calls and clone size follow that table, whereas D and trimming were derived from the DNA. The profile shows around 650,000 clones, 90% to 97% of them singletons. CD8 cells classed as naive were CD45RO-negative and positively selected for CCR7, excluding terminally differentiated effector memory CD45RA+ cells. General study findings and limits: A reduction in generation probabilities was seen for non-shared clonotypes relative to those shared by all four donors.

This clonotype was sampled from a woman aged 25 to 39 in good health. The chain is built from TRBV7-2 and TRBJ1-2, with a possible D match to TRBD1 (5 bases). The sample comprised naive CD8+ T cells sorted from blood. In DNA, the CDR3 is TGTGCCAGCAGCTCCACGACAGATACTTATGGCTACACCTTC. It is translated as CASSSTTDTYGYTF.